Below, 25 T cell receptor beta chains from the same sample are listed, as sequenced in a study of shared clonotypes between healthy human individuals. Naive CD8 cells were CD45RO-negative, positively selected for CCR7, excluding terminally differentiated effector memory CD45RA+ cells. Sequencing was performed with immunoSEQ multiplex PCR; in TCRdb, only in-frame clones are kept and a portion is missing. The sample has roughly 590,000 clones, 95% to 96% seen once. Material: naive CD8+ T cells sorted from blood. These receptors originate from a young woman in good health.

V gene TRBV11-3 combines with J gene TRBJ2-3, with unresolved D. The CDR3 spans 12 residues. Trimming left V 4 bases short and J 6 bases short, with 8 bases between. Germline CDR1 SGHNT, CDR2 YENEEA. The CDR3 is CASSSQADTQYF. The CDR3 nucleotides read TGTGCCAGCAGCTCCCAGGCGGATACGCAGTATTTT.

The rearrangement links TRBV7-9 to TRBJ2-5, with D possibly being TRBD1 (5 bases). Trimming pared 5 bases from V and 1 base from J, leaving 8 bases between. The CDR3 has 13 residues. Germline CDR1 is SEHNR and CDR2 is FQNEAQ (reference sequence). The CDR3 DNA is TGTGCCAGCAGCGGGCAGGGCCAAGAGACCCAGTACTTC. Translation: CASSGQGQETQYF.

The V and J genes are TRBV27 and TRBJ2-7; TRBD2 is a possible D gene (5 bases). This CDR3 is built from 14 residues. V dropped 2 bases and J dropped 2 bases, with 10 bases sitting between them. Germline V lookup: CDR1 MNHEY, CDR2 SMNVEV (reference sequence). CDR3 loop: CASSLTGSPYEQYF. CDR3 DNA: TGTGCCAGCAGTTTAACGGGGTCCCCCTACGAGCAGTACTTC.

V is TRBV14 and J is TRBJ1-1; no definite D call. The CDR3 is made up of 13 amino acids. Trimming stripped 1 base from V and 4 bases from J, with 7 bases between. From germline, CDR1 is SGHDN and CDR2 FVKESK. The CDR3 protein is CASSQVSGTEAFF. The CDR3 bases are TGTGCCAGCAGCCAAGTCTCGGGCACTGAAGCTTTCTTT. The full variable domain, in which reference TRBV14 and TRBJ1-1 provide the parts outside the CDR3, is EAGVTQFPSHSVIEKGQTVTLRCDPISGHDNLYWYRRVMGKEIKFLLHFVKESKQDESGMPNNRFLAERTGGTYSTLKVQPAELEDSGVYFCASSQVSGTEAFFGQGTRLTVV.

This clone was seen once. V gene TRBV4-1 combines with J gene TRBJ2-1; 13 bases map to TRBD2. The V segment lost 4 bases and the J segment 0 bases; nucleotides outside the gene matches: 9. CDR3 length: 19 residues. The germline V gene has CDR1 MGHRA and CDR2 YSYEKL. The CDR3 loop is CASSPGTSGIGASYNEQFF. Here the CDR3 DNA reads TGCGCCAGCAGCCCCGGGACTAGCGGGATTGGGGCCTCCTACAATGAGCAGTTCTTC.

The chain carries TRBV5-1 and TRBJ2-7; maybe TRBD2 (6 bases). The length of the CDR3 is 15 residues. The V gene's germline CDR1 is SGHRS and CDR2 YFSETQ. Trimming removed 5 bases from V and 2 bases from J, with 17 bases in between. CDR3 loop: CASSRGAGPAYEQYF. CDR3 DNA: TGCGCCAGCAGTCGCGGCGCGGGGCCTGCCTACGAGCAGTACTTC.

The chain combines TRBV15 with TRBJ2-3; D is unresolved. The CDR3 spans 13 residues. From germline, CDR1 is LNHNV and CDR2 YYDKDF (reference sequence). V was cut by 5 bases and J by 0 bases, with 6 bases left in between. CDR3 amino acids: CATSPDSTDTQYF. CDR3 sequence (DNA): TGTGCCACCAGCCCGGACAGCACAGATACGCAGTATTTT.

The V and J genes are TRBV19 and TRBJ2-1; 7 bases are a match to TRBD1. The V gene's germline CDR1 is LNHDA and CDR2 SQIVND (reference sequence). The CDR3 consists of 15 residues. The V and J ends lost 5 bases and 4 bases, in that order; junction bases with no gene match: 8. This CDR3 is CASSPWGTAYNEQFF. DNA for the CDR3: TGTGCCAGTAGTCCGTGGGGGACAGCTTACAATGAGCAGTTCTTC.

V is TRBV2 and J is TRBJ1-2; D gene ambiguous. V was trimmed by 8 bases and J by 0 bases, leaving 16 bases between them. CDR3 length equals 15 residues. The germline gives CDR1 SNHLY, CDR2 FYNNEI. The CDR3 coding sequence is TGTGCCAGCTTCGAAGGAACGAACGCTAACTATGGCTACACCTTC. It is translated as CASFEGTNANYGYTF.

This clone came up once. The rearrangement links TRBV27 to TRBJ1-2; D perhaps matches TRBD1 (5 bases). The ends were cut back, 3 bases at V and 7 bases at J, with 15 bases in the middle. The V gene's germline CDR1 is MNHEY and CDR2 SMNVEV (reference sequence). This CDR3 spans 14 amino acids. The CDR3 loop reads CASSLSPQGGGYTF. DNA for the CDR3: TGTGCCAGCAGTTTGAGCCCCCAGGGCGGTGGCTACACCTTC.

The J gene is TRBJ1-1, the V gene TRBV7-9, with D unresolved. The V end lost 2 bases, the J end lost 4 bases, and 8 bases lay between the germline ends. CDR1 is SEHNR and CDR2 is FQNEAQ in the germline V gene (reference sequence). CDR3 size: 13 residues. The CDR3 region is CASSLSVRTEAFF. The CDR3 nucleotides read TGTGCCAGCAGCTTATCTGTTCGCACTGAAGCTTTCTTT.

Worth noting for this clone: Other DNA sequences of this sample code for an identical CDR3. The chain couples TRBV27 to TRBJ2-3; 7 bases align to TRBD1. V dropped 4 bases and J dropped 2; count of bases not matched to a gene: 3. The CDR3 is 14 residues long. Per germline, CDR1 MNHEY and CDR2 SMNVEV (reference sequence). The CDR3 spells CASSSGQITDTQYF. The CDR3 DNA follows: TGTGCCAGCAGTTCGGGACAGATCACAGATACGCAGTATTTT.

The chain links TRBV28 to TRBJ2-7; the match to TRBD2 covers 10 bases. Trimming cost V 4 bases and J 6 bases; bases outside gene matches: 9. The CDR3 sequence is 15 residues long. Germline CDR1 is MDHEN and CDR2 is SYDVKM. The CDR3 spells CASSSLTSGTGEQYF. The CDR3 coding sequence is TGTGCCAGCAGTTCGCTAACTAGCGGGACAGGCGAGCAGTACTTC.

Note on this clone: The sample holds other DNA sequences that translate to the same CDR3. V is TRBV19 and J is TRBJ1-5; 7 bases agree with TRBD1. CDR3 size: 15 residues. Germline CDR1 and CDR2: LNHDA and SQIVND (reference sequence). V trimming: 5 bases; J trimming: 0 bases; junction bases outside the gene matches: 4. CDR3 sequence: CASSYDRDSNQPQHF. CDR3 in DNA: TGTGCCAGTAGTTACGACAGGGATAGCAATCAGCCCCAGCATTTT.

The chain combines TRBV5-1 with TRBJ1-1, with D perhaps TRBD1 (6 bases). CDR1 and CDR2 (germline): SGHRS, YFSETQ. The CDR3 has 13 residues. V was trimmed by 2 bases and J by 4 bases, leaving 9 bases between them. The CDR3 coding sequence is TGCGCCAGCAGCTTAGACAGGACCACTGAAGCTTTCTTT. Translation: CASSLDRTTEAFF.

The DNA for the CDR3 is TGTGCCAGCAGTTTTGGGACGGGGGATGAAAAACTGTTTTTT. This encodes CASSFGTGDEKLFF. The chain combines TRBV28 with TRBJ1-4, with D possibly being TRBD1 (5 bases). CDR1 MDHEN and CDR2 SYDVKM come from the germline V gene. The CDR3 spans 14 residues. V dropped 3 bases and J dropped 6 bases, with 11 bases sitting between them. The complete variable domain, with remaining parts taken from reference TRBV28 and TRBJ1-4, reads DVKVTQSSRYLVKRTGEKVFLECVQDMDHENMFWYRQDPGLGLRLIYFSYDVKMKEKGDIPEGYSVSREKKERFSLILESASTNQTSMYLCASSFGTGDEKLFFGSGTQLSVL.

The chain combines TRBV29-1 with TRBJ1-3, with D perhaps TRBD1 (5 bases). The CDR3 consists of 13 residues. Germline assignment: CDR1 SQVTM and CDR2 ANQGSEA. The ends were cut back, 7 bases at V and 0 bases at J, with 10 bases in the middle. The CDR3 DNA is TGCAGCGCCGAAGACAGCTCTGGAAACACCATATATTTT. Amino acid sequence: CSAEDSSGNTIYF.

V usage is TRBV19 and J usage is TRBJ2-1, with D unresolved. Germline assignment: CDR1 LNHDA and CDR2 SQIVND (reference sequence). V was cut by 3 bases and J by 5 bases, with 11 bases left in between. The CDR3 consists of 14 residues. The CDR3 is CASSIWGGDNEQFF. CDR3 nucleotides: TGTGCCAGTAGTATCTGGGGTGGGGACAATGAGCAGTTCTTC.

This clone showed up just once. The gene calls are TRBV25-1 and TRBJ1-2; 7 nucleotides match TRBD1. Per the germline V gene, CDR1 is MGHDK and CDR2 is SYGVNS. The CDR3 totals 13 residues. The V segment lost 3 bases and the J segment 8 bases; nucleotides outside the gene matches: 6. The CDR3 DNA is TGTGCCAGCAGTGAGACAGGGTTCTTAGGCTACACCTTC. It translates to CASSETGFLGYTF.

This chain joins TRBV20-1 and TRBJ2-7; D ambiguous. This CDR3 comprises 11 residues. Per germline, CDR1 DFQATT and CDR2 SNEGSKA (reference sequence). V lost 5 bases and J lost 2, with 7 bases in between. The DNA of the CDR3 is TGCAGTGCTGAAAACCCCTACGAGCAGTACTTC. This sequence encodes CSAENPYEQYF.

CDR3 sequence reads: CASSSGSPAGTDTQYF. The CDR3 DNA is TGTGCCAGCAGCTCTGGAAGCCCTGCGGGCACAGATACGCAGTATTTT. The chain carries TRBV5-6 and TRBJ2-3, with D uncertain. With 3 bases removed from V and 1 base from J, the gap between germline ends came to 15 bases. Germline-derived CDR1 and CDR2 are SGHDT and YYEEEE. There are 16 residues in the CDR3.

The J gene is TRBJ1-5, the V gene TRBV6-5; D not resolved. Looked up from germline, CDR1 is MNHEY and CDR2 is SVGAGI. The CDR3 contains 14 residues. The V and J ends lost 6 bases and 0 bases respectively, with 9 bases between them. The chain's CDR3 is CASSPEDSNQPQHF. The DNA for the CDR3 is TGTGCCAGCAGCCCAGAGGATAGCAATCAGCCCCAGCATTTT.

CDR3 nucleotides: TGTGCCAGCAGCCTAGAGACTAGCACAGATACGCAGTATTTT. Protein product: CASSLETSTDTQYF. J is TRBJ2-3 and V is TRBV28; D is unclear. The CDR3 consists of 14 residues. Deletions cut 6 bases from V and 0 bases from J, with 10 bases between. CDR1 is MDHEN and CDR2 is SYDVKM in the germline V gene.

Only one count was recorded for this clone. The chain carries TRBV29-1 and TRBJ2-2; TRBD1 is a possible D gene (5 bases). V was trimmed by 5 bases and J by 0 bases, leaving 16 bases between them. The CDR3 has 16 amino acids. Germline V gene sequence: CDR1 SQVTM, CDR2 ANQGSEA. The DNA for the CDR3 is TGCAGCGTTCACGGGCAGGGAACGACGAACACCGGGGAGCTGTTTTTT. Translation: CSVHGQGTTNTGELFF.

The chain couples TRBV28 to TRBJ2-7, with 7 bases matching TRBD1. The germline gives CDR1 MDHEN, CDR2 SYDVKM. V was pared by 3 bases and J by 0 bases, with 8 bases of the junction left unmatched. This CDR3 region has 16 residues. CDR3: CASSFSGTANSYEQYF. CDR3 bases: TGTGCCAGCAGTTTCTCCGGGACAGCGAACTCCTACGAGCAGTACTTC. Variable domain in full (rest from reference TRBV28 and TRBJ2-7): DVKVTQSSRYLVKRTGEKVFLECVQDMDHENMFWYRQDPGLGLRLIYFSYDVKMKEKGDIPEGYSVSREKKERFSLILESASTNQTSMYLCASSFSGTANSYEQYFGPGTRLTVT.